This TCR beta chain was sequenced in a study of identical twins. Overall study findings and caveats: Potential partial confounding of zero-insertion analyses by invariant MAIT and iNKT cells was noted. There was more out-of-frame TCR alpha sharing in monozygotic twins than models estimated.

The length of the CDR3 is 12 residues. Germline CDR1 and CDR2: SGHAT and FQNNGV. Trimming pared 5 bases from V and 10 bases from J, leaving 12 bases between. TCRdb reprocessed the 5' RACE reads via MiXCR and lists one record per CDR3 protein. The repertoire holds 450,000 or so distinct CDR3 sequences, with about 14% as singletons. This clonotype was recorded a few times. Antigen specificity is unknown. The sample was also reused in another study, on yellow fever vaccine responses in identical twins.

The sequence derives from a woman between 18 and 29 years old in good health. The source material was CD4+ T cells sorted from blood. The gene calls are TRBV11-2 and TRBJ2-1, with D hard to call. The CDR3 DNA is TGTGCCAGCAGCCCAGTCCCACCGGAGCAGTTCTTC. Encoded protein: CASSPVPPEQFF.